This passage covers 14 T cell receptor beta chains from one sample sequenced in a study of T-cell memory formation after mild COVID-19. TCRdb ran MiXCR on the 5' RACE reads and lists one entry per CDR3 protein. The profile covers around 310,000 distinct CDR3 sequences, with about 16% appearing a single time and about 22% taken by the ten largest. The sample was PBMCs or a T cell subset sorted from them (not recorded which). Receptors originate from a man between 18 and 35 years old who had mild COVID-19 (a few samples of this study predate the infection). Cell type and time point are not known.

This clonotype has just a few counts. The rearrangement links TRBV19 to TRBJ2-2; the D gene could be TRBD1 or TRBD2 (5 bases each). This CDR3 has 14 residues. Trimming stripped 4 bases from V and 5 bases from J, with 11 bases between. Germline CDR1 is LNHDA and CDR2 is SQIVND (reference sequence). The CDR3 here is CASSNGGWTGELFF. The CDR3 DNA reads TGTGCCAGTAGTAATGGGGGATGGACCGGGGAGCTGTTTTTT. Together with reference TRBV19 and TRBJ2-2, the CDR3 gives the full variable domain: DGGITQSPKYLFRKEGQNVTLSCEQNLNHDAMYWYRQDPGQGLRLIYYSQIVNDFQKGDIAEGYSVSREKKESFPLTVTSAQKNPTAFYLCASSNGGWTGELFFGEGSRLTVL.

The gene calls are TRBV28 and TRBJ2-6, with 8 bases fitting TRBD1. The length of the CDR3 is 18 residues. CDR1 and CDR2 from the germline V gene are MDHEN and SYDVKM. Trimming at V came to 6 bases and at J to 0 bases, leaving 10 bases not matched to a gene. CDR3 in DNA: TGTGCCAGCAGCCCCCGGACAGGGTACTTCTCTGGGGCCAACGTCCTGACTTTC. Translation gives CASSPRTGYFSGANVLTF.

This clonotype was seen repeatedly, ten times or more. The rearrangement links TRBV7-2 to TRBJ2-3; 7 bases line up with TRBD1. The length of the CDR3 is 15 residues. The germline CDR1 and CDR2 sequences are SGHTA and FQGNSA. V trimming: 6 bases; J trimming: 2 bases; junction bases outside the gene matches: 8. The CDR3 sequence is CASSPARGPTDTQYF. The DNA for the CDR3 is TGTGCCAGCAGTCCTGCTAGGGGGCCCACAGATACGCAGTATTTT.

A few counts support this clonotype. The CDR3 sequence: CASSKAAGRSNEQFF. In DNA, the CDR3 is TGTGCCAGCAGCAAAGCAGCGGGTCGCTCAAACGAGCAGTTCTTC. The V gene is TRBV21-1, the J gene TRBJ2-1; TRBD2, as called in the table, went unchecked against the DNA. TRBV21-1 is annotated as a pseudogene. The CDR3 has 15 residues.

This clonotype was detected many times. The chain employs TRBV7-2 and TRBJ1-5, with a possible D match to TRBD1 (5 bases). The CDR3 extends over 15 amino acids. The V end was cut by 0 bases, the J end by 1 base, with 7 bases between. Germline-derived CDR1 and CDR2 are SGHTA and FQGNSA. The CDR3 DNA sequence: TGTGCCAGCAGCTTAGCGGGGGGAAGCAATCAGCCCCAGCATTTT. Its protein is CASSLAGGSNQPQHF.

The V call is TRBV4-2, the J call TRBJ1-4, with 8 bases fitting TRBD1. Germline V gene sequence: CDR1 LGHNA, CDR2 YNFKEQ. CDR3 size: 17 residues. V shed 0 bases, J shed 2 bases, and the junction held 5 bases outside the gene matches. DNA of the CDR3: TGTGCCAGCAGCCAAGAGGGACAGGATGGGACTAATGAAAAACTGTTTTTT. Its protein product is CASSQEGQDGTNEKLFF.

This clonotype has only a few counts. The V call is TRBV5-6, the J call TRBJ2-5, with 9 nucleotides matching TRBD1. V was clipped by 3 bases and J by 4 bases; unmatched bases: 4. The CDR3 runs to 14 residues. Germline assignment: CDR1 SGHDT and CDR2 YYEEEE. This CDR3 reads CASSSRDRVETQYF. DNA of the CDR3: TGTGCCAGCAGCTCCAGGGACAGGGTAGAGACCCAGTACTTC.

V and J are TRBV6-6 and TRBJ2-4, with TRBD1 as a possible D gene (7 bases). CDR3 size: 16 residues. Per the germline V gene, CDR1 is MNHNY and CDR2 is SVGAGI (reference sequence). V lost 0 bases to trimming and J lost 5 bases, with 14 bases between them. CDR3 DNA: TGTGCCAGCAGTTACTCGACCAGGGGGGACGAAAACATTCAGTACTTC. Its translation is CASSYSTRGDENIQYF.

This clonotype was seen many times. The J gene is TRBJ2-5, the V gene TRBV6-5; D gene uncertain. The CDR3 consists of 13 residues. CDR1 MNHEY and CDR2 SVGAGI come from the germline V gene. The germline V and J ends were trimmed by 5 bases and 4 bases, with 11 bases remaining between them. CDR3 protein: CASSVRSAETQYF. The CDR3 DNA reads TGTGCCAGCAGTGTTCGATCGGCAGAGACCCAGTACTTC.

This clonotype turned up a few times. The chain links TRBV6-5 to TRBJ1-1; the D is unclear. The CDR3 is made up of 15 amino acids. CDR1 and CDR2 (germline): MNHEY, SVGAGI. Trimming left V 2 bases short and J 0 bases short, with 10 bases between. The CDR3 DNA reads TGTGCCAGCAGTTACGGGGATAGTATGAACACTGAAGCTTTCTTT. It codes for CASSYGDSMNTEAFF.

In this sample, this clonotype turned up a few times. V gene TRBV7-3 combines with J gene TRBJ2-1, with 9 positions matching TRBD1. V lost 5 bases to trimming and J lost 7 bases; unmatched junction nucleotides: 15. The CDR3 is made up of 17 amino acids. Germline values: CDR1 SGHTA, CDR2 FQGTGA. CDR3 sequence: CASSLRGDRDYGNEQFF. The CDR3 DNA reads TGTGCCAGCAGCCTACGGGGGGACAGGGATTACGGAAATGAGCAGTTCTTC.

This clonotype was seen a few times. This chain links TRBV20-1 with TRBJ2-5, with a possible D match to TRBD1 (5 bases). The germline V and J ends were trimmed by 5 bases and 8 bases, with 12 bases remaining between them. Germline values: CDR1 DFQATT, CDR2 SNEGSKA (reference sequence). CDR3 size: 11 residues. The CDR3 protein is CSAALQGTQYF. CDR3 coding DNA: TGCAGTGCTGCCCTCCAGGGAACCCAGTACTTC.

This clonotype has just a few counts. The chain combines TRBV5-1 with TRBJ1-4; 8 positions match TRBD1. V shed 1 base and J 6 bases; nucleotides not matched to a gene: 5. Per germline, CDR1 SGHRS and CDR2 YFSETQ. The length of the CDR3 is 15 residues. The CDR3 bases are TGCGCCAGCAGCTTGTGGGAGACAGGGGATGAAAAACTGTTTTTT. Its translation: CASSLWETGDEKLFF.

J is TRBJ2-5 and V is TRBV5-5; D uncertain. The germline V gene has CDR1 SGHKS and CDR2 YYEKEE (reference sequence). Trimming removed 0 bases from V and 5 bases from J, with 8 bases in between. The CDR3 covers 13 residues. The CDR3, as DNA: TGTGCCAGCAGCTTGGAAGAGGTTGAGACCCAGTACTTC. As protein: CASSLEEVETQYF.